This T cell receptor (beta chain) came from a study of tumor T cells in aggressive B-cell lymphoma (dated by TCRdb to between 2016 and 2019). The protocol used for the library was the immunoSEQ multiplex PCR assay. TCRdb limited this immuneACCESS table to in-frame rearrangements with V and J called. A share of clones is missing; checked studies link under half to unresolved V genes, and the rest is unexplained. Within this sample are 2,900 or so clones, with less than 85% of them counted one time only. Less than 20% of the sample lies in the top ten. Concerning this clone itself: It has no known antigen specificity. The record has no base qualities; no much larger clone is one base away.

Measured from the cysteine to the phenylalanine, the CDR3 is 15 residues long. The CDR3 DNA has 45 bases and is translated from base 1. V and J lose 0 bases and 0 bases, and a span of 8 bases separates them. Sequences SGHVS (CDR1) and FNYEAQ (CDR2) are obtained from the germline V gene. What was sequenced was tumor tissue. The clonotype originates from an adult with diffuse large B cell lymphoma. The rearrangement combines TRBV7-6 with TRBJ2-5; the D gene is perhaps TRBD1, on 6 matching bases. In nucleotide form, the sequence is TGTGCCAGCAGCTTAGCGGACAGTAACCAAGAGACCCAGTACTTC. This encodes CASSLADSNQETQYF.